This TCR beta chain was captured in a study of blood T cell repertoires in COVID-19. Across the whole study: PBMCs, B-cell-depleted T cells, or T cells were the source of the cDNA or gDNA that made up the material.

This CDR3 contains 15 residues. Trimming removed 5 bases from V and 6 bases from J; junction bases left unmatched: 10. The germline V gene encodes CDR1 LNHDA and CDR2 SQIVND (reference sequence). Some clones are missing from TCRdb's copy, which holds only in-frame ones; the method was immunoSEQ multiplex PCR. Among some 250,000 clones listed, around 85% were seen once. The chain has TRBV19 and TRBJ2-3; the match to TRBD2 covers 8 bases. The TCR sequence derives from a woman aged 25 to 45 with COVID-19, enrolled during active disease. Material for sequencing was peripheral blood. CDR3 nucleotides: TGTGCCAGTAGTTGGACTAGCAACGTACGGGATACGCAGTATTTT. This codes for CASSWTSNVRDTQYF.